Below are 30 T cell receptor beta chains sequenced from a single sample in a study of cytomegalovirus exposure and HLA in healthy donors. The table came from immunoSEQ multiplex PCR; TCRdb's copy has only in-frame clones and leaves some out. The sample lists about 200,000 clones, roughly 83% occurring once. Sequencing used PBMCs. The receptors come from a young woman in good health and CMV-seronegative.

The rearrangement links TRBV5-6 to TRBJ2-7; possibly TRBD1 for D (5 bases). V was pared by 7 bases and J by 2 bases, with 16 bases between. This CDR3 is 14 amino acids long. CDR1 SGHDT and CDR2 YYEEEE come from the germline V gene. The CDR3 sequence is CASRYRHSPYEQYF. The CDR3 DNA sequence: TGTGCCAGCCGATACAGGCACAGCCCCTACGAGCAGTACTTC.

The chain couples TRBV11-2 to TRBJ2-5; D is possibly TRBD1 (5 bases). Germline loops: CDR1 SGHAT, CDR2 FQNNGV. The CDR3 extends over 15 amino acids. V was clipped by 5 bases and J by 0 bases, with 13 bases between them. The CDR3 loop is CASSRKQEYQETQYF. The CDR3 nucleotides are TGTGCCAGCAGCCGTAAACAGGAGTACCAAGAGACCCAGTACTTC.

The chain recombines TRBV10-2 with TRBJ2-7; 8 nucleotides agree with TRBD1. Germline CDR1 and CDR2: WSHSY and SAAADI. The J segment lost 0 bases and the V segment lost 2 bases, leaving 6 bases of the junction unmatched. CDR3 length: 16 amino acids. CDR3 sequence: CASSEPGQASSYEQYF. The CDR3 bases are TGCGCCAGCAGTGAGCCGGGACAGGCTTCCTCCTACGAGCAGTACTTC.

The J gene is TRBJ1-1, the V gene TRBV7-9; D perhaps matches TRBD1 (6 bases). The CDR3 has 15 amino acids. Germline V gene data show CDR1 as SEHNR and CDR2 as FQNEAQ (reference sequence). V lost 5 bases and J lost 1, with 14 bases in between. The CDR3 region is CASSPMGAGNTEAFF. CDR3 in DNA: TGTGCCAGCAGCCCAATGGGGGCAGGGAACACTGAAGCTTTCTTT.

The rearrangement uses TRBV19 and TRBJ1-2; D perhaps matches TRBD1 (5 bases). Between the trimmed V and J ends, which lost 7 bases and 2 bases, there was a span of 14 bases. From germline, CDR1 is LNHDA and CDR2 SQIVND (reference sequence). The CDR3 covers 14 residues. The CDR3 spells CASTPGFLNYGYTF. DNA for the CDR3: TGTGCCAGTACTCCAGGGTTCTTGAACTATGGCTACACCTTC.

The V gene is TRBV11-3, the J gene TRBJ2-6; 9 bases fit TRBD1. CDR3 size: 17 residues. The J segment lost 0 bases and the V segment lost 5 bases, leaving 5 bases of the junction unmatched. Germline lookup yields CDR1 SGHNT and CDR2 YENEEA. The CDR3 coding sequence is TGTGCCAGCAGCCCGGGACAGGGAAGCTCTGGGGCCAACGTCCTGACTTTC. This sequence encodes CASSPGQGSSGANVLTF.

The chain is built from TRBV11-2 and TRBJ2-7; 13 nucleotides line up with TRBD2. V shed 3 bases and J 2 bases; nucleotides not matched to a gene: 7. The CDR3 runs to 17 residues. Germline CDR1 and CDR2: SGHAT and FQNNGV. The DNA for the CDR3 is TGTGCCAGCAGCTTGGGGGGGACTAGCGGGGTCCCCTACGAGCAGTACTTC. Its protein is CASSLGGTSGVPYEQYF.

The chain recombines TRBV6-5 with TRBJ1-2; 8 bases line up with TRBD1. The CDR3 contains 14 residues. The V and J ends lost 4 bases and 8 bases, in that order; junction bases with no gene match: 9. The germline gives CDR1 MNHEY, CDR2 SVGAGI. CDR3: CASSSPGQGKGYTF. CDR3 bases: TGTGCCAGCAGTTCGCCTGGACAGGGCAAGGGCTACACCTTC.

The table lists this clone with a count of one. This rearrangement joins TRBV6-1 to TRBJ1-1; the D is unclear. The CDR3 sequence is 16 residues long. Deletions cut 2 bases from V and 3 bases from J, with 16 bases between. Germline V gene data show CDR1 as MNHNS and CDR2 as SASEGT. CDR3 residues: CASSEMGDNGHTEAFF. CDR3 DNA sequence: TGTGCCAGCAGTGAAATGGGCGATAACGGCCACACTGAAGCTTTCTTT.

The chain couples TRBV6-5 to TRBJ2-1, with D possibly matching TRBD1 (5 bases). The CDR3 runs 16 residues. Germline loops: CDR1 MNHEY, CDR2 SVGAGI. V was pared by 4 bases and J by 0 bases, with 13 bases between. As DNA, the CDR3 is TGTGCCAGCAGTTCGCTGCGGACATCCTCCTACAATGAGCAGTTCTTC. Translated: CASSSLRTSSYNEQFF.

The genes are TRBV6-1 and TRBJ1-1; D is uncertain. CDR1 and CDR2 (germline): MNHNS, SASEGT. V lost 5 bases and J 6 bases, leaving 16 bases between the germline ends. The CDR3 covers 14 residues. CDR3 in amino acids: CASSHNIGVAEAFF. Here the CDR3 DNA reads TGTGCCAGCAGTCACAATATCGGGGTAGCTGAAGCTTTCTTT.

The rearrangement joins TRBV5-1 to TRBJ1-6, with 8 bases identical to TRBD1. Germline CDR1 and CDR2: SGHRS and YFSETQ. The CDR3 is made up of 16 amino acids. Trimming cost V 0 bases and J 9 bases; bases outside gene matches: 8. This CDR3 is CASSLEATGVGSPLHF. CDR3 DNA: TGCGCCAGCAGCTTGGAGGCGACAGGGGTTGGTTCACCCCTCCACTTT.

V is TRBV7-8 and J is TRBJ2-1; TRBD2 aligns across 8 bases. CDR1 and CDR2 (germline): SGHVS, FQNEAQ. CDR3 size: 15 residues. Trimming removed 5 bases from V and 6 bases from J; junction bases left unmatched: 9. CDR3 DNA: TGTGCCAGCAGCCTACTAGCGGCCACACCCAATGAGCAGTTCTTC. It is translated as CASSLLAATPNEQFF.

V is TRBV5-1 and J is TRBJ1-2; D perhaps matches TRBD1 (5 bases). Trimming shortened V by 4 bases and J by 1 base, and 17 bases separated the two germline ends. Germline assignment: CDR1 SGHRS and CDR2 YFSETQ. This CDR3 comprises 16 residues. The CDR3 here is CASSDSGPGLNYGYTF. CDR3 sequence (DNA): TGCGCCAGCAGCGACTCAGGGCCGGGACTTAACTATGGCTACACCTTC.

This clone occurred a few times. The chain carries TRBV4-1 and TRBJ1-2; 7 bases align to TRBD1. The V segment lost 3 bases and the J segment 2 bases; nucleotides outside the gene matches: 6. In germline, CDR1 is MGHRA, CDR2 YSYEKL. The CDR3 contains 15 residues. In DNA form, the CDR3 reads TGCGCCAGCAGCCACGGAACACAGGGGAACTATGGCTACACCTTC. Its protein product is CASSHGTQGNYGYTF.

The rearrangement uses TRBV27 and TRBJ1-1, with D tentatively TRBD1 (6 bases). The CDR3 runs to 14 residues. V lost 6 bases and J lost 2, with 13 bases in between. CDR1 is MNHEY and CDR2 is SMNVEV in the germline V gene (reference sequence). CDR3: CASREQGLNTEAFF. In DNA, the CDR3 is TGTGCCAGCAGAGAGCAGGGGTTAAACACTGAAGCTTTCTTT.

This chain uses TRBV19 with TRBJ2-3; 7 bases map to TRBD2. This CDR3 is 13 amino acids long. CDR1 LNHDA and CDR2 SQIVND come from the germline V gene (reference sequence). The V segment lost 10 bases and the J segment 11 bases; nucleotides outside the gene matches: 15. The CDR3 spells CATIRGTGGRQYF. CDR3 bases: TGTGCCACCATAAGGGGAACAGGCGGGAGGCAGTATTTT.

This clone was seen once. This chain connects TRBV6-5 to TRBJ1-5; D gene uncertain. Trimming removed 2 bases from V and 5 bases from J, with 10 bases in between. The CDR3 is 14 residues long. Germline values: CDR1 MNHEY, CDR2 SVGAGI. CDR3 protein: CASSYGEQYQPQHF. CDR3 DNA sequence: TGTGCCAGCAGTTACGGAGAGCAGTATCAGCCCCAGCATTTT.

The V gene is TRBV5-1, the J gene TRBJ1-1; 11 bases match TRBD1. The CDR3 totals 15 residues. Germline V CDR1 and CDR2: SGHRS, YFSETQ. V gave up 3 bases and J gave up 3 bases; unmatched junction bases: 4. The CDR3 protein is CASSWTGGADTEAFF. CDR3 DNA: TGCGCCAGCAGCTGGACAGGGGGCGCCGACACTGAAGCTTTCTTT.

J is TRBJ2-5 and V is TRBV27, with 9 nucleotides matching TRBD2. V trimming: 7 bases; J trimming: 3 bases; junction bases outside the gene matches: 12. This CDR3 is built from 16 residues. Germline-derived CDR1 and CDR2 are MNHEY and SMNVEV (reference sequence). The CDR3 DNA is TGTGCCAGCAAGGCTCTAGCGGGGTTAACGGAAGAGACCCAGTACTTC. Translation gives CASKALAGLTEETQYF.

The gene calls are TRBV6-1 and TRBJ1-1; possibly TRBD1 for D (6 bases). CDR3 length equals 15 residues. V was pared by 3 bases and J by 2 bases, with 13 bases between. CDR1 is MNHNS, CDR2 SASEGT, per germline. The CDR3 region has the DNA TGTGCCAGCAGTGATAGAGGGACAATAAACACTGAAGCTTTCTTT. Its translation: CASSDRGTINTEAFF.

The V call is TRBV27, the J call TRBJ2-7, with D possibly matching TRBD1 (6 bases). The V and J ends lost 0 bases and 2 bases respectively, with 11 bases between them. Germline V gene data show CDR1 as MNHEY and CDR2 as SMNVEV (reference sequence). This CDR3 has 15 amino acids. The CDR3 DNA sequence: TGTGCCAGCAGTTTATCTCAGGGGTGGCCCTACGAGCAGTACTTC. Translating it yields CASSLSQGWPYEQYF.

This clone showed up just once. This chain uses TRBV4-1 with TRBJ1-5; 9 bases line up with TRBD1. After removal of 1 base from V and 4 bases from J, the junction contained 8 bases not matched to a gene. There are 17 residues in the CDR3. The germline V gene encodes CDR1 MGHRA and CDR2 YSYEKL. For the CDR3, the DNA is TGCGCCAGCAGCCAAGTATTTTCGGACAGGGGTAATCAGCCCCAGCATTTT. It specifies CASSQVFSDRGNQPQHF.

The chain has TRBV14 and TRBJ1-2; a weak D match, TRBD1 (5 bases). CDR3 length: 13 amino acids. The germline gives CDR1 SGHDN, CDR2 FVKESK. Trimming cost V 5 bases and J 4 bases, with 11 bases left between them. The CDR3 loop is CASSSTASYGYTF. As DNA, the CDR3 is TGTGCCAGCAGCTCGACAGCTAGCTATGGCTACACCTTC.

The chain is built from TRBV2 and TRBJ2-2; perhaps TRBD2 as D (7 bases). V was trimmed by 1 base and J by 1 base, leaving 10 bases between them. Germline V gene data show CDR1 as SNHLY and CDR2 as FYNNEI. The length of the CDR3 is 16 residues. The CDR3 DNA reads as TGTGCCAGCAGTGAAGGAGGGGGGGAGAACACCGGGGAGCTGTTTTTT. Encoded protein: CASSEGGGENTGELFF.

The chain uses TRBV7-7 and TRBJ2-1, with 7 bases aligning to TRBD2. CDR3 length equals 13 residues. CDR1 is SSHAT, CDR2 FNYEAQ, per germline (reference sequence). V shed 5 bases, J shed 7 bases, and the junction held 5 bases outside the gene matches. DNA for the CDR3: TGTGCCAGCAGCGCTAGCGGAAGAAATGAGCAGTTCTTC. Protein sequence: CASSASGRNEQFF.

The CDR3 DNA reads as TGTGCCAGCAGGCGATCTTACGACGGGTCTCAGCCCCAGCATTTT. This sequence encodes CASRRSYDGSQPQHF. V usage is TRBV27 and J usage is TRBJ1-5; no clear D. Trimming removed 6 bases at V and 6 bases at J, with 18 bases between. Germline V CDR1 and CDR2: MNHEY, SMNVEV (reference sequence). The CDR3 is made up of 15 amino acids.

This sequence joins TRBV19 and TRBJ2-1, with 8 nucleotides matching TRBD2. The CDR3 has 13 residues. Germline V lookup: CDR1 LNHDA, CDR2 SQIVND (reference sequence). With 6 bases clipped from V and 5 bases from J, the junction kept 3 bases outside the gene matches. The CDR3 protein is CASRELADNEQFF. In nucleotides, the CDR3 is TGTGCCAGTAGGGAACTAGCGGACAATGAGCAGTTCTTC.

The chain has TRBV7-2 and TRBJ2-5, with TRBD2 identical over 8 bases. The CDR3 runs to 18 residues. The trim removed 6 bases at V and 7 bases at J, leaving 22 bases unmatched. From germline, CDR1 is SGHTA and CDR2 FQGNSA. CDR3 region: CASSLQPGTRHYSVTQYF. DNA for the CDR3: TGTGCCAGCAGTCTACAACCCGGGACTAGACATTATTCCGTGACCCAGTACTTC.

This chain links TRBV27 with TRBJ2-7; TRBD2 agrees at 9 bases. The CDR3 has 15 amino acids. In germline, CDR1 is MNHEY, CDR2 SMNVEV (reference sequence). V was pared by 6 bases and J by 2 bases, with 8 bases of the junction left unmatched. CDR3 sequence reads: CASSLSGRSPYEQYF. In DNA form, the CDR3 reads TGTGCCAGCAGCTTAAGCGGGAGGTCCCCCTACGAGCAGTACTTC.